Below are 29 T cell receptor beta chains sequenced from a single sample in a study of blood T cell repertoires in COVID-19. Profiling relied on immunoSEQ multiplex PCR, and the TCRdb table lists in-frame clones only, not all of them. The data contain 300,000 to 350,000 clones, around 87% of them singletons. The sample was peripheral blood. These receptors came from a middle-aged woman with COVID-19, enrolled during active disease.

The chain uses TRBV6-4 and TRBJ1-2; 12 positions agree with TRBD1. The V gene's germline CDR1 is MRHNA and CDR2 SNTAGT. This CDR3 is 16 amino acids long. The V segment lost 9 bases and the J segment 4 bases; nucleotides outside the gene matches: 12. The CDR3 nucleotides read TGTGCCAGTCGTCCCGGGACAGGGGGCGCCGGCTATGGCTACACCTTC. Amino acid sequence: CASRPGTGGAGYGYTF.

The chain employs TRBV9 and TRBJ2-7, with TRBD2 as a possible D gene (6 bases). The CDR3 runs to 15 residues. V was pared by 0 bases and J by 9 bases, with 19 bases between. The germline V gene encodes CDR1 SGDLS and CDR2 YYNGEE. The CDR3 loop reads CASSVDGGEMGGQYF. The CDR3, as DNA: TGTGCCAGCAGCGTAGACGGGGGAGAGATGGGCGGGCAGTACTTC.

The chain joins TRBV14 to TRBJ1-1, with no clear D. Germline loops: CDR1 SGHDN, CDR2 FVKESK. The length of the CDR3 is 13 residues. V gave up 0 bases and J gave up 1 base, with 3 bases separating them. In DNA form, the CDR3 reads TGTGCCAGCAGCCAAGACAGGAACACTGAAGCTTTCTTT. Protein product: CASSQDRNTEAFF.

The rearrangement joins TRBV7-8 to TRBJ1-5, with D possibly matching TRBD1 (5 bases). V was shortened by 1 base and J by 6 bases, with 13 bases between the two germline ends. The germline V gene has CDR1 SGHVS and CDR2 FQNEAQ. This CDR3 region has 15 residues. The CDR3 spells CASSLVPGMVQPQHF. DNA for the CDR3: TGTGCCAGCAGCTTAGTTCCAGGGATGGTTCAGCCCCAGCATTTT.

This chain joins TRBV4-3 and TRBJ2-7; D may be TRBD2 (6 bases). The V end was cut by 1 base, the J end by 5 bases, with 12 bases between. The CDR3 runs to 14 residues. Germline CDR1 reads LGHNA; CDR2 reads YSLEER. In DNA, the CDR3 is TGCGCCAGCAGCCAAGTGACGGGAGTGGACGAGCAGTACTTC. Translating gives CASSQVTGVDEQYF.

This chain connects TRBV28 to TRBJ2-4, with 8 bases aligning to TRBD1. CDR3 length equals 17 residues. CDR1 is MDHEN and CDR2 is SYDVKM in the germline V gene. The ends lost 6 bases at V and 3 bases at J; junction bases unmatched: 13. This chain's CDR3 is CASSLEQGARGKNIQYF. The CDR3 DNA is TGTGCCAGCAGCTTAGAGCAGGGGGCCAGGGGCAAAAACATTCAGTACTTC.

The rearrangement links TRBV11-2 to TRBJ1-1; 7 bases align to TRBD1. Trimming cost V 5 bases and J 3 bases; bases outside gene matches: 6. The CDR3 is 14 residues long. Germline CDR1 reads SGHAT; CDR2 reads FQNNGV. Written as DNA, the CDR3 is TGTGCCAGCAGCGGTAGGGGGCTCGACACTGAAGCTTTCTTT. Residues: CASSGRGLDTEAFF. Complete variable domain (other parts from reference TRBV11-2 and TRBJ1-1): EAGVAQSPRYKIIEKRQSVAFWCNPISGHATLYWYQQILGQGPKLLIQFQNNGVVDDSQLPKDRFSAERLKGVDSTLKIQPAKLEDSAVYLCASSGRGLDTEAFFGQGTRLTVV.

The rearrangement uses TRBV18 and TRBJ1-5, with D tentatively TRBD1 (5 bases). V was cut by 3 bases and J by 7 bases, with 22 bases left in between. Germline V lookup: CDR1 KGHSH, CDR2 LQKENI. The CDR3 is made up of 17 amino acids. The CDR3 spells CASSPGRGVSNRQPQHF. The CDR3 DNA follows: TGTGCCAGCTCACCGGGACGGGGGGTTAGTAATCGGCAGCCCCAGCATTTT. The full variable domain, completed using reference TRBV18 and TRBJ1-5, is NAGVMQNPRHLVRRRGQEARLRCSPMKGHSHVYWYRQLPEEGLKFMVYLQKENIIDESGMPKERFSAEFPKEGPSILRIQQVVRGDSAAYFCASSPGRGVSNRQPQHFGDGTRLSIL.

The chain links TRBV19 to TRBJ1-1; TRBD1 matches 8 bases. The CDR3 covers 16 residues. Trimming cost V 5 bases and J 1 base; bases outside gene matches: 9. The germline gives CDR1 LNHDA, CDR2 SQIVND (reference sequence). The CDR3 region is CASSLRRTGTNTEAFF. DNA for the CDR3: TGTGCCAGTAGTTTACGGAGGACAGGGACGAACACTGAAGCTTTCTTT.

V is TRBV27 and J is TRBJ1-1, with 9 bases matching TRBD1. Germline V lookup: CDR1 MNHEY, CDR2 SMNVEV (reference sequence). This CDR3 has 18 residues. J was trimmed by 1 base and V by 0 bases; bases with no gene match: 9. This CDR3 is CASSLSPGQGVGNTEAFF. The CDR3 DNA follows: TGTGCCAGCAGTTTATCTCCGGGACAGGGAGTTGGGAACACTGAAGCTTTCTTT.

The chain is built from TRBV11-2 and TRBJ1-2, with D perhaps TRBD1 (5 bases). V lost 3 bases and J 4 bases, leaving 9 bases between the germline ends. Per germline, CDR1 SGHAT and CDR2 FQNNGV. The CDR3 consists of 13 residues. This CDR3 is CASSFQGLYGYTF. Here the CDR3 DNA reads TGTGCCAGCAGCTTCCAGGGACTCTATGGCTACACCTTC.

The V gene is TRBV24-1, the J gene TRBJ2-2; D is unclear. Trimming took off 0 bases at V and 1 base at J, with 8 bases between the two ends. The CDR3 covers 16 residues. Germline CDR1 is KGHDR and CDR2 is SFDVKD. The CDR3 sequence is CATSDLLPGNTGELFF. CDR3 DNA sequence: TGTGCCACCAGTGATTTGCTGCCGGGGAACACCGGGGAGCTGTTTTTT.

This CDR3 reads CAARDSGNTIYF. For the CDR3, the DNA is TGTGCCGCTCGGGACAGTGGAAACACCATATATTTT. The V and J genes are TRBV30 and TRBJ1-3; 7 bases fit TRBD1. J gave up 3 bases and V 8 bases, and 4 bases lay outside the gene matches. This CDR3 contains 12 residues. CDR1 GTSNPN and CDR2 SVGIG come from the germline V gene (reference sequence).

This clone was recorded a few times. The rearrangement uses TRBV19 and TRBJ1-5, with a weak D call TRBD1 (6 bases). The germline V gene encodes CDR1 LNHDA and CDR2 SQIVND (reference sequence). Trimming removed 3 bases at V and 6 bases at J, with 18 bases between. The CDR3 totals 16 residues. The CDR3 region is CASSIDARGMGQPQHF. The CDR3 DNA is TGTGCCAGTAGTATCGACGCCAGGGGTATGGGTCAGCCCCAGCATTTT.

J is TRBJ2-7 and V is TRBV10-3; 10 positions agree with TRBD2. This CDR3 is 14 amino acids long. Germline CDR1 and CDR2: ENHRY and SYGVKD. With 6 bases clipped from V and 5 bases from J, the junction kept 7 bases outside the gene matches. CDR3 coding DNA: TGTGCCATCAGCGGGACTAGCGACCGCAACGAGCAGTACTTC. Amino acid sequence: CAISGTSDRNEQYF.

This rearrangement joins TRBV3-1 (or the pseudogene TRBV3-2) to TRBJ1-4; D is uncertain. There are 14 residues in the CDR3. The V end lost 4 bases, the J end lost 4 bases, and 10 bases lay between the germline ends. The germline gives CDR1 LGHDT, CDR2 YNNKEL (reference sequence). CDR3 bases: TGTGCCAGCAGCCTGAGACAACTTAATGAAAAACTGTTTTTT. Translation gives CASSLRQLNEKLFF.

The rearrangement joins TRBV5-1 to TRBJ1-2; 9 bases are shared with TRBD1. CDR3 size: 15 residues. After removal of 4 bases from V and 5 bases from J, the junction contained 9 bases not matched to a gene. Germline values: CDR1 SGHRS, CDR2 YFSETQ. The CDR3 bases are TGCGCCAGCAGCACCGGACAGGGGCGAGGGTATGGCTACACCTTC. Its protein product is CASSTGQGRGYGYTF.

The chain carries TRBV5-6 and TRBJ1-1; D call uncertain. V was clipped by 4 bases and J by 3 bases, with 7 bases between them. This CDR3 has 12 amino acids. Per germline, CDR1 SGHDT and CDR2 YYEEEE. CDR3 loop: CASSTPHTEAFF. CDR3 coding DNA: TGTGCCAGCAGCACTCCGCACACTGAAGCTTTCTTT.

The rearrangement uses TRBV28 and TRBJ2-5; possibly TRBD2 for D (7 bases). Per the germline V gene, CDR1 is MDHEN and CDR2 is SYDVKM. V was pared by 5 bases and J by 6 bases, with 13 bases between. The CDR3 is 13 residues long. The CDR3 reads CASSSGTRKTQYF. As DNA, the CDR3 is TGTGCCAGCAGTAGCGGGACACGTAAGACCCAGTACTTC.

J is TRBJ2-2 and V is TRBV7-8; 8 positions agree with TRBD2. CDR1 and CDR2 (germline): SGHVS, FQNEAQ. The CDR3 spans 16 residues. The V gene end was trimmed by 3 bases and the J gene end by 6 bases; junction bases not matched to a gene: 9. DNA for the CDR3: TGTGCCAGCAGCTTCACAGGACTAGCAGGTCCCGGGGAGCTGTTTTTT. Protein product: CASSFTGLAGPGELFF.

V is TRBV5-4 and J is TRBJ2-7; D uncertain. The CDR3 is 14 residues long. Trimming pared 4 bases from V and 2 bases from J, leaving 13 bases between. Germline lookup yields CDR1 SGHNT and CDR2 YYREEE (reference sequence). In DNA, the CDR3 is TGTGCCAGCAGCCCCACCAGGCTTCCCTACGAGCAGTACTTC. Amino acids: CASSPTRLPYEQYF.

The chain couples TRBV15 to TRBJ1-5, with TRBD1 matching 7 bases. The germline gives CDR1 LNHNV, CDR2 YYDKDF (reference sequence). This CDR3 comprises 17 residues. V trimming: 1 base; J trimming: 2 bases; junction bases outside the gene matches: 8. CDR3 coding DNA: TGTGCCACCAGCAGAGGACAGCGCCAGGGGGGCAATCAGCCCCAGCATTTT. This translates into CATSRGQRQGGNQPQHF.

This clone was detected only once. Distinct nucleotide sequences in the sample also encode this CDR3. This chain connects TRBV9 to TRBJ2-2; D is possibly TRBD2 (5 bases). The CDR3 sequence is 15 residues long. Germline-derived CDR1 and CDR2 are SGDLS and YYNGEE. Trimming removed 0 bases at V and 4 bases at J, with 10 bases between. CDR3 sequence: CASSVGGLGTGELFF. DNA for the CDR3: TGTGCCAGCAGCGTAGGAGGGCTCGGCACCGGGGAGCTGTTTTTT.

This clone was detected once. The chain's CDR3 is CASSFVGSYGYTF. CDR3 nucleotides: TGTGCCAGTAGTTTCGTCGGGTCCTATGGCTACACCTTC. The chain carries TRBV19 and TRBJ1-2; D not certain. Germline V gene lookup returns CDR1 LNHDA and CDR2 SQIVND (reference sequence). V was trimmed by 5 bases and J by 4 bases, leaving 11 bases between them. The CDR3 is 13 residues long. The variable domain in full, with the rest retrieved from reference TRBV19 and TRBJ1-2, is DGGITQSPKYLFRKEGQNVTLSCEQNLNHDAMYWYRQDPGQGLRLIYYSQIVNDFQKGDIAEGYSVSREKKESFPLTVTSAQKNPTAFYLCASSFVGSYGYTFGSGTRLTVV.

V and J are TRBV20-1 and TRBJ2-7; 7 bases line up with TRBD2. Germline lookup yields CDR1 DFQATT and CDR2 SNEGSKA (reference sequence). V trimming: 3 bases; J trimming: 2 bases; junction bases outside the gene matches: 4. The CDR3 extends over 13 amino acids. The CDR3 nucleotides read TGCAGTGCTAGTCTAGCGGAACCCTACGAGCAGTACTTC. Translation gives CSASLAEPYEQYF.

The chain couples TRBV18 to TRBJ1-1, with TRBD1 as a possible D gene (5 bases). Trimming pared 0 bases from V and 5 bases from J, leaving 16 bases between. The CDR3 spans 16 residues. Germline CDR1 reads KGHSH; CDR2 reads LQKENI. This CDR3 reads CASSPPNGRGPTEAFF. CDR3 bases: TGTGCCAGCTCACCACCGAATGGAAGGGGCCCAACTGAAGCTTTCTTT.

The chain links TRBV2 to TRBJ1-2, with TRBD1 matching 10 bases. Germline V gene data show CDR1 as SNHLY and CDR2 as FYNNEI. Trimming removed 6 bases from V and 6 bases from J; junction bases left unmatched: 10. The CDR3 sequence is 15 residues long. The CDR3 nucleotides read TGTGCCAGCAGGAGATTAGGGGACAGGGGAAATGGCTACACCTTC. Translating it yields CASRRLGDRGNGYTF.

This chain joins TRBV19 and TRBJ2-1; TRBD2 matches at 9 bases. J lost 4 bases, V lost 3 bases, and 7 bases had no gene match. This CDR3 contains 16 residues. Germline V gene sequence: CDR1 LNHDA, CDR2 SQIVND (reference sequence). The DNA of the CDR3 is TGTGCCAGTAGTATGATTGCGGGAGGGTTATACAATGAGCAGTTCTTC. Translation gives CASSMIAGGLYNEQFF.

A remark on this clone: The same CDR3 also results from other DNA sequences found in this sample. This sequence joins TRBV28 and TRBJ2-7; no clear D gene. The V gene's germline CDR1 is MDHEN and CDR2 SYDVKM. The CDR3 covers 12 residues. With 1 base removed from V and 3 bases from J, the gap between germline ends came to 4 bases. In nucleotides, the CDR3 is TGTGCCAGCAGTTTATCAGGCTACGAGCAGTACTTC. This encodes CASSLSGYEQYF.